These 17 T cell receptor beta chains came from one sample sequenced in a study of shared clonotypes between healthy human individuals. The assay was immunoSEQ multiplex PCR, and TCRdb's table has in-frame clones only and misses some. The data hold 950,000 to 1,200,000 clones, with 77% observed a single time. The sample was memory CD4+ T cells from PBMCs. Subset here: CD45RA-negative fraction. These TCRs come from a man in his late teens or twenties in good health. Some clones in this sample may be carry-over from other donors' samples.

This clone is a singleton in its sample. V gene TRBV5-1 combines with J gene TRBJ1-4; D is uncertain. CDR1 is SGHRS and CDR2 is YFSETQ in the germline V gene. This CDR3 contains 14 residues. V was cut by 7 bases and J by 4 bases, with 14 bases left in between. The DNA of the CDR3 is TGCGCCAGCTCCGACTACGGTTATAATGAAAAACTGTTTTTT. Protein sequence: CASSDYGYNEKLFF.

This chain uses TRBV21-1 with TRBJ2-1. TRBV21-1 is designated a pseudogene. The CDR3 extends over 18 amino acids. CDR3 sequence: CASSKGGWDVPSYNEQFF. In nucleotides, the CDR3 is TGTGCCAGCAGCAAAGGAGGATGGGACGTTCCTTCCTACAATGAGCAGTTCTTC.

Worth noting for this clone: The sample holds other DNA sequences that translate to the same CDR3. This chain joins TRBV28 and TRBJ2-7; 7 bases agree with TRBD1. The germline gives CDR1 MDHEN, CDR2 SYDVKM. V dropped 5 bases and J dropped 1; count of bases not matched to a gene: 2. The CDR3 totals 13 residues. The CDR3 DNA reads TGTGCCAGCAGTGGGACAGCTTCCTACGAGCAGTACTTC. This gives the protein CASSGTASYEQYF.

V is TRBV7-3 and J is TRBJ2-3; 10 bases are a match to TRBD2. CDR3 length: 15 residues. Per germline, CDR1 SGHTA and CDR2 FQGTGA. J lost 3 bases, V lost 6 bases, and 6 bases had no gene match. As DNA, the CDR3 is TGTGCCAGCAGTTCCGGGACTAGCGTAACAGATACGCAGTATTTT. Amino acid sequence: CASSSGTSVTDTQYF.

This chain uses TRBV28 with TRBJ2-6; D not certain. Trimming stripped 3 bases from V and 0 bases from J, with 9 bases between. Germline V gene sequence: CDR1 MDHEN, CDR2 SYDVKM. The CDR3 runs to 16 residues. For the CDR3, the DNA is TGTGCCAGCAGTTTGAAGTTCTTCTCTGGGGCCAACGTCCTGACTTTC. Translation gives CASSLKFFSGANVLTF.

V is TRBV4-3 and J is TRBJ2-1, with TRBD2 matching 9 bases. Germline assignment: CDR1 LGHNA and CDR2 YSLEER. The CDR3 is 17 amino acids. The ends lost 0 bases at V and 6 bases at J; junction bases unmatched: 9. This CDR3 is CASSQDGGGRAINEQFF. CDR3 bases: TGCGCCAGCAGCCAAGATGGGGGCGGGAGGGCTATCAATGAGCAGTTCTTC.

The rearrangement links TRBV2 to TRBJ1-6; no clear D. Trimming shortened V by 3 bases and J by 7 bases, and 13 bases separated the two germline ends. Germline values: CDR1 SNHLY, CDR2 FYNNEI. The CDR3 is made up of 15 amino acids. CDR3 sequence (DNA): TGTGCCAGCAGTGATGTGCCTCTGGGGAATTCACCCCTCCACTTT. Translating it yields CASSDVPLGNSPLHF.

The chain joins TRBV15 to TRBJ1-2; D unclear. The ends were cut back, 8 bases at V and 4 bases at J, with 14 bases in the middle. Germline CDR1 LNHNV, CDR2 YYDKDF (reference sequence). The CDR3 has 13 amino acids. In DNA, the CDR3 is TGTGCCACCGCCAACATGGGCACCTATGGCTACACCTTC. The encoded protein is CATANMGTYGYTF.

The CDR3 DNA sequence: TGTGCCAGCAACCGAATTGGGTTATTGGTTCGTGAGCAGTTCTTC. Translating gives CASNRIGLLVREQFF. The rearrangement uses TRBV5-8 and TRBJ2-1; the D is unclear. CDR3 length: 15 amino acids. The germline V and J ends were trimmed by 6 bases and 9 bases, with 22 bases remaining between them. Per germline, CDR1 SGHTS and CDR2 YDEGEE.

The sample holds one count of this clone. V is TRBV27 and J is TRBJ1-4, with no clear D. This CDR3 spans 15 amino acids. The germline V gene encodes CDR1 MNHEY and CDR2 SMNVEV (reference sequence). Trimming removed 3 bases from V and 5 bases from J, with 13 bases in between. The CDR3 reads CASSLDPVGNEKLFF. CDR3 DNA: TGTGCCAGCAGTTTGGACCCGGTGGGCAATGAAAAACTGTTTTTT. Together with reference TRBV27 and TRBJ1-4, the CDR3 gives the full variable domain: EAQVTQNPRYLITVTGKKLTVTCSQNMNHEYMSWYRQDPGLGLRQIYYSMNVEVTDKGDVPEGYKVSRKEKRNFPLILESPSPNQTSLYFCASSLDPVGNEKLFFGSGTQLSVL.

V gene TRBV10-3 combines with J gene TRBJ1-2; TRBD1 matches at 7 bases. V was clipped by 6 bases and J by 0 bases; unmatched bases: 10. This CDR3 is 16 amino acids long. Germline-derived CDR1 and CDR2 are ENHRY and SYGVKD. The CDR3 nucleotides are TGTGCCATCAGCCCGGGACAGCCTGGAGCTAACTATGGCTACACCTTC. Its translation is CAISPGQPGANYGYTF.

The V and J genes are TRBV14 and TRBJ1-2; D not certain. The CDR3 contains 13 residues. V lost 0 bases, J lost 5 bases, and 7 bases lay in between. Per the germline V gene, CDR1 is SGHDN and CDR2 is FVKESK. This chain's CDR3 is CASSQDAGYGYTF. The CDR3 nucleotides read TGTGCCAGCAGCCAAGATGCTGGATATGGCTACACCTTC.

This clone has a single count. This chain joins TRBV28 and TRBJ2-6, with D unclear. CDR3 length: 14 amino acids. V was pared by 8 bases and J by 4 bases, with 12 bases between. Germline V gene data show CDR1 as MDHEN and CDR2 as SYDVKM. CDR3 DNA sequence: TGTGCCAGCCGAAGGTATGCCGGGGCCAACGTCCTGACTTTC. It codes for CASRRYAGANVLTF.

The gene calls are TRBV5-1 and TRBJ2-3; 9 bases line up with TRBD1. CDR3 length equals 16 residues. With 0 bases clipped from V and 3 bases from J, the junction kept 5 bases outside the gene matches. Germline V CDR1 and CDR2: SGHRS, YFSETQ. CDR3 amino acids: CASSLEGTGPTDTQYF. The CDR3 DNA sequence: TGCGCCAGCAGCTTGGAGGGGACAGGGCCTACAGATACGCAGTATTTT.

Written as DNA, the CDR3 is TGTGCCAGCAGCTTGGGACAGGGAGCCAAAAACATTCAGTACTTC. Residues: CASSLGQGAKNIQYF. The chain combines TRBV7-2 with TRBJ2-4, with 9 bases identical to TRBD1. CDR3 length: 15 residues. The germline V gene encodes CDR1 SGHTA and CDR2 FQGNSA. J was trimmed by 0 bases and V by 3 bases; bases with no gene match: 0.

This clone was seen only once. V and J are TRBV9 and TRBJ2-2; 7 nucleotides align to TRBD2. The V gene's germline CDR1 is SGDLS and CDR2 YYNGEE. Trimming removed 0 bases from V and 5 bases from J; junction bases left unmatched: 13. CDR3 size: 18 residues. CDR3 loop: CASSVDPREAVWTGELFF. The DNA of the CDR3 is TGTGCCAGCAGCGTAGACCCCCGGGAGGCCGTTTGGACCGGGGAGCTGTTTTTT.

Written as DNA, the CDR3 is TGCGCCAGCAGCCAAGATAGGGCTACTCGGACCCAGTACTTC. This translates into CASSQDRATRTQYF. The rearrangement joins TRBV4-3 to TRBJ2-5; no firm D call. Trimming stripped 0 bases from V and 7 bases from J, with 12 bases between. The germline V gene has CDR1 LGHNA and CDR2 YSLEER. The CDR3 is 14 residues long.